A selection of T cell receptor beta chains follows, all from one sample in a study of metastatic and nonmetastatic thyroid tumors. TCRdb used MiXCR to call clones anew from the PCR reads. The sample shows 20,000 to 25,000 clones, about a third of them seen only once. Specimen: blood. The receptor source for this set is a male donor with papillary thyroid cancer or a benign thyroid nodule (not recorded which). Some clones in this sample may be carry-over from other donors' samples. Both conserved end residues are part of each CDR3. Fields, in order: D gene, J gene, clone size, V gene, CDR3 DNA, CDR3 protein. The D gene is left open where the match is weak. A row's size may be missing; if present it is once, few, many or a size class.

D: TRBD2
J: TRBJ2-7
size: once
V: TRBV19
DNA: TGTGCCAGTAGTATAGATTCAGCTAGCGGAGATTACGAGCAGTACTTC
CDR3: CASSIDSASGDYEQYF

D: TRBD1
J: TRBJ1-1
size: .
V: TRBV20-1
DNA: TGCAGTGCTAAGGATGAGGGGGCCGGAGGAGCTTTCTTT
CDR3: CSAKDEGAGGAFF

D: TRBD1
J: TRBJ2-7
size: few
V: TRBV27
DNA: TGTGCCAGCACAGGGGCAGGGGGATCCTACGAGCAGTACTTC
CDR3: CASTGAGGSYEQYF

D: .
J: TRBJ2-1
size: many
V: TRBV29-1
DNA: TGCAGCGTTGAAGTACCGGAAAAGTTCAATGAGCAGTTCTTC
CDR3: CSVEVPEKFNEQFF

D: TRBD2
J: TRBJ2-7
size: .
V: TRBV5-5
DNA: TGTGCCAGCACGACGGCGGGCGGGAGGGCCGAGTACGAGCAGTACTTC
CDR3: CASTTAGGRAEYEQYF

D: .
J: TRBJ2-7
size: few
V: TRBV6-9
DNA: TGTGCCAGCAGTTATGTAGCAGGCCCCTACGAGCAGTACTTC
CDR3: CASSYVAGPYEQYF

D: TRBD1
J: TRBJ1-5
size: many
V: TRBV28
DNA: TGTGCCAGCATCACAGGGGCTATGGGCAATCAGCCCCAGCATTTT
CDR3: CASITGAMGNQPQHF

D: .
J: TRBJ2-7
size: .
V: TRBV9
DNA: TGTGCCAGCAGCGAGGAGGGGCGGCCTGACGGCGAGCAGTACTTC
CDR3: CASSEEGRPDGEQYF

D: TRBD1
J: TRBJ2-5
size: many
V: TRBV7-2
DNA: TGTGCCAGCAGCACCTCCGGGACAGGGGTCCAAGAGACCCAGTACTTC
CDR3: CASSTSGTGVQETQYF

D: .
J: TRBJ1-2
size: many
V: TRBV10-3
DNA: TGTGCCATCAGGGGCCAAACTAACTATGGCTACACCTTC
CDR3: CAIRGQTNYGYTF

D: .
J: TRBJ2-2
size: few
V: TRBV19
DNA: TGTGCCAGTAGTATAGTAGGAGGGGAGCTGTTTTTT
CDR3: CASSIVGGELFF

D: .
J: TRBJ1-2
size: few
V: TRBV28
DNA: TGTGCCAGCCGAGTAGGGGCAGTTTCCCCTCCGACCTACACCTTC
CDR3: CASRVGAVSPPTYTF

D: .
J: TRBJ2-2
size: medium-sized
V: TRBV27
DNA: TGTGCCAGCAGTATAAACAGGAACCTGAACACCGGGGAGCTGTTTTTT
CDR3: CASSINRNLNTGELFF

D: .
J: TRBJ2-2
size: .
V: TRBV11-2
DNA: TGTGCCAGCAGCTTAGAGTTGGGGGAGCTGTTTTTT
CDR3: CASSLELGELFF

D: TRBD1
J: TRBJ1-2
size: .
V: TRBV5-6
DNA: TGTGCCAGCAGCTTGGACAGGGGGAACTATGGCTACACCTTC
CDR3: CASSLDRGNYGYTF

D: TRBD2
J: TRBJ2-1
size: .
V: TRBV12-3/TRBV12-4
DNA: TGTGCCAGCAGTTTCCTAGCGGGCTCCTACAATGAGCAGTTCTTC
CDR3: CASSFLAGSYNEQFF

D: .
J: TRBJ1-1
size: many
V: TRBV2
DNA: TGTGCCAGCAGTGTAAATCAGGGGCCGAACACTGAAGCTTTCTTT
CDR3: CASSVNQGPNTEAFF

D: .
J: TRBJ2-3
size: once
V: TRBV20-1
DNA: TGCAGTGGACGTCCGGACACAGATACGCAGTATTTT
CDR3: CSGRPDTDTQYF

D: .
J: TRBJ2-7
size: .
V: TRBV20-1
DNA: TGCAGTGCCAGCGGAGGAGGGGACGAGCAGTACTTC
CDR3: CSASGGGDEQYF

D: .
J: TRBJ2-2
size: .
V: TRBV27
DNA: TGTGCCAGCAGTTTATTACAGTACACCGGGGAGCTGTTTTTT
CDR3: CASSLLQYTGELFF

D: TRBD2
J: TRBJ2-1
size: .
V: TRBV11-2
DNA: TGTGCCAGCAGCTTAGGGACCAAACCGGGACTAAAGGTTAATGAGCAGTTCTTC
CDR3: CASSLGTKPGLKVNEQFF